This T cell receptor (beta chain) was captured in a study of Ad26.COV2.S vaccination and SARS-CoV-2 variants. Study in general: Ad26.COV2.S was injected intramuscularly once or twice, 56 days apart.

Only in-frame clones appear in the TCRdb table, and some are missing; sequencing was by immunoSEQ multiplex PCR. The repertoire holds over 300,000 clones, under 90% seen once, with approximately 7.8% in the top ten. Study-wide results and caveats: Those who received vaccine or placebo ended up with similar non-spike TCR breadth.

This CDR3 contains 11 residues. Trimming cost V 0 bases and J 14 bases, with 8 bases left between them. In germline, CDR1 is SGHRS, CDR2 YFSETQ. Described treatment: 19 received Ad26.COV2.S at low or high dose, single or two shots; roughly 5 received placebo; per-sample allocation not given. The study sampled participants on day 63 after the first vaccine or placebo injection. Of note for this clone: Its target is unknown.

Sequences were derived from peripheral blood, sampled in a trial of Ad26.COV2.S vaccine versus placebo. The source of this sequence is a person aged 18-65 years who received the Ad26.COV2.S COVID-19 vaccine or a placebo. The chain employs TRBV5-1 and TRBJ1-4; D not resolved. The CDR3 DNA sequence: TGCGCCAGCAGCTTGGGGGGAACGCTGTTTTTT. Translated: CASSLGGTLFF.